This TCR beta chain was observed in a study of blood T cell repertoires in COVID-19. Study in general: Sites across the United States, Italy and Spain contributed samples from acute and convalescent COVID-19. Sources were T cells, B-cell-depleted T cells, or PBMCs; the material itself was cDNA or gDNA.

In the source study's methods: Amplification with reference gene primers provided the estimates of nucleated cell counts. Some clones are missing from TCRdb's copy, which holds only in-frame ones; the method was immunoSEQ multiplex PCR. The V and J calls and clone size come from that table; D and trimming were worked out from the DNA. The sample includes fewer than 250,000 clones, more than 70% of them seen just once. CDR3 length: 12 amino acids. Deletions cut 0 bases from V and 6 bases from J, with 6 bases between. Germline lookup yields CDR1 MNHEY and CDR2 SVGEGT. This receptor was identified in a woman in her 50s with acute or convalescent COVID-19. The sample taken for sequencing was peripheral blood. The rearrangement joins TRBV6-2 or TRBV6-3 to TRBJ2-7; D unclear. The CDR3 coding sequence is TGTGCCAGCAGTTACTCGACTCGCGAGCAGTACTTC. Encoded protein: CASSYSTREQYF.